Each of the 5 T cell receptor beta chains below was sequenced from the same sample in a study of early T cells in non-severe SARS-CoV-2 infection. Each CDR3 protein gets one entry after TCRdb re-called the 5' RACE reads with MiXCR. The sample holds 55,000 to 80,000 distinct CDR3 sequences; approximately 12% are singletons and the top ten take more than 5.5%. The sample consisted of whole blood. These receptor sequences come from an adult who was a healthcare worker with PCR-confirmed SARS-CoV-2 infection or an uninfected control (not recorded which).

This clonotype has a count of ten or more. V and J are TRBV5-1 and TRBJ2-5; no clear D. From germline, CDR1 is SGHRS and CDR2 YFSETQ. V was cut by 0 bases and J by 4 bases, with 7 bases left in between. The CDR3 is made up of 13 amino acids. CDR3 sequence (DNA): TGCGCCAGCAGCTTGGGCGAGCTAGAGACCCAGTACTTC. Its protein product is CASSLGELETQYF.

This chain's CDR3 is CASSEEGGGPHEQYF. The CDR3 nucleotides are TGTGCCAGCAGTGAAGAGGGGGGAGGGCCGCACGAGCAGTACTTC. The chain employs TRBV6-1 and TRBJ2-7, with D maybe TRBD2 (7 bases). CDR1 and CDR2 from the germline V gene are MNHNS and SASEGT. The V end lost 1 base, the J end lost 5 bases, and 15 bases lay between the germline ends. CDR3 length equals 15 residues.

This clonotype was seen at least ten times. The gene calls are TRBV7-9 and TRBJ1-1; 8 nucleotides line up with TRBD1. With 5 bases clipped from V and 0 bases from J, the junction kept 5 bases outside the gene matches. Germline CDR1 and CDR2: SEHNR and FQNEAQ (reference sequence). The CDR3 extends over 15 amino acids. CDR3 in DNA: TGTGCCAGCAGCCGGGACAGGATCATGAACACTGAAGCTTTCTTT. Encoded protein: CASSRDRIMNTEAFF. Filled out from reference TRBV7-9 and TRBJ1-1, the complete variable domain reads DTGVSQNPRHKITKRGQNVTFRCDPISEHNRLYWYRQTLGQGPEFLTYFQNEAQLEKSRLLSDRFSAERPKGSFSTLEIQRTEQGDSAMYLCASSRDRIMNTEAFFGQGTRLTVV.

This clonotype turned up a few times. The chain uses TRBV29-1 and TRBJ1-1, with D uncertain. CDR1 is SQVTM, CDR2 ANQGSEA, per germline. Trimming removed 8 bases from V and 4 bases from J, with 11 bases in between. The CDR3 is 11 residues long. CDR3 residues: CSHLELTEAFF. CDR3 sequence (DNA): TGCAGCCACCTCGAGCTCACTGAAGCTTTCTTT. The full variable domain, rest sourced from reference TRBV29-1 and TRBJ1-1, is SAVISQKPSRDICQRGTSLTIQCQVDSQVTMMFWYRQQPGQSLTLIATANQGSEATYESGFVIDKFPISRPNLTFSTLTVSNMSPEDSSIYLCSHLELTEAFFGQGTRLTVV.

This clonotype has a count of ten or more. The CDR3 DNA sequence: TGCGCCAGCAGCTCCACCGGGACAGCAGAAGAGACCCAGTACTTC. This codes for CASSSTGTAEETQYF. The rearrangement uses TRBV5-1 and TRBJ2-5, with 7 bases fitting TRBD1. The CDR3 contains 15 residues. V trimming: 3 bases; J trimming: 3 bases; junction bases outside the gene matches: 8. Germline-derived CDR1 and CDR2 are SGHRS and YFSETQ.